This TCR beta chain was identified during a study of breast tumors, draining lymph nodes, adjacent tissues. Notes on the study in general: Findings are consistent with lymph node origin and intratumoral expansion of most tumor T cells. Tumor and nontumor repertoires were significantly more similar in luminal-like than in basal-like breast cancer. Tumor TCR diversity was below lymph nodes but above nontumor tissue.

MiXCR, applied by TCRdb to the multiplex PCR reads, yields one record per CDR3 protein. Of tens of thousands of distinct CDR3 sequences listed, roughly 36% are singletons. This clonotype was recorded at least ten times. The antigen remains undetermined. Material for sequencing was breast tumor tissue. The source is a female donor with breast cancer. Some clones in this sample may be carry-over from other donors' samples.

The DNA of the CDR3 is TGTGCCAGCAGTTACTCGGGAGGACAGGACTATGGCTACACCTTC. Residues: CASSYSGGQDYGYTF. The chain joins TRBV6-5 to TRBJ1-2, with 7 bases identical to TRBD1. The junction had 4 bases not matched to a gene; V was cut back by 0 bases and J by 3 bases. Germline lookup yields CDR1 MNHEY and CDR2 SVGAGI. The CDR3 has 15 residues.